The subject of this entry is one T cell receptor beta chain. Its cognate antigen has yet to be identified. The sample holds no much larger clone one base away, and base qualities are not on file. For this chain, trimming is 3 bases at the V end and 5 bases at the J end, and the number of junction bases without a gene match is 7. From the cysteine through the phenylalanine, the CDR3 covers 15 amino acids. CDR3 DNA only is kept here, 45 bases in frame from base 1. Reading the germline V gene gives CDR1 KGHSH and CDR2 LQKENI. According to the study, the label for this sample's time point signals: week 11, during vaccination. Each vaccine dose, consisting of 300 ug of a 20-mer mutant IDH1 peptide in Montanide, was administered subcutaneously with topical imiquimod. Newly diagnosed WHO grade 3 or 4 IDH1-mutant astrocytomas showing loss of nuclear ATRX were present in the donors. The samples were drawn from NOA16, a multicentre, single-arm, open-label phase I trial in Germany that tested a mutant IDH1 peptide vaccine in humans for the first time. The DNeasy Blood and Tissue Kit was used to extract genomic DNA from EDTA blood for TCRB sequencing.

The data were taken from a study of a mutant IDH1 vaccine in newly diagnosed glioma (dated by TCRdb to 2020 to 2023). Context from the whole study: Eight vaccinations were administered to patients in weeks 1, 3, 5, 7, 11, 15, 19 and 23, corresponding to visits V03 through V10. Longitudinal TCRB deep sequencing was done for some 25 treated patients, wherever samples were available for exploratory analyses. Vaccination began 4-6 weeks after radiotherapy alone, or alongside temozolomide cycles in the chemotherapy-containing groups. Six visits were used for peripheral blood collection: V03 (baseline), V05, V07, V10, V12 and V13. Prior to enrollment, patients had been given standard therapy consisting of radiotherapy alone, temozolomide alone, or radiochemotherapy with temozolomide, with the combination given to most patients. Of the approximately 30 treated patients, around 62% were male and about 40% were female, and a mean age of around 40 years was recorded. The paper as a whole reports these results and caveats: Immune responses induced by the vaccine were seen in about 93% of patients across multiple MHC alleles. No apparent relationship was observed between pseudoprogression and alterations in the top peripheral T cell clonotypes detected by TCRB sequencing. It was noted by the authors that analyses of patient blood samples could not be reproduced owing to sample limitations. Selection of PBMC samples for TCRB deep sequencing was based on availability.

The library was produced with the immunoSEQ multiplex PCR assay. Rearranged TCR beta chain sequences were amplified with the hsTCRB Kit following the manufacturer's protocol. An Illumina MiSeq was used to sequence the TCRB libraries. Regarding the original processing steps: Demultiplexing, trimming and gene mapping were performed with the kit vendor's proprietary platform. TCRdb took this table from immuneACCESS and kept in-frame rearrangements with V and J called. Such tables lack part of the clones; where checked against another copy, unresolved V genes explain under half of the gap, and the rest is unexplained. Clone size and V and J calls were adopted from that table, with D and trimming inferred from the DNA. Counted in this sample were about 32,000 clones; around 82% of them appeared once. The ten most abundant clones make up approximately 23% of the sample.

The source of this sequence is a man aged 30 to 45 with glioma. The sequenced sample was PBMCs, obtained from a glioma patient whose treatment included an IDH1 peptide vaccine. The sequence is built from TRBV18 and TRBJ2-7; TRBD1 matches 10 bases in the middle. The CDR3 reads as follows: CASSPEGQGIHEQYF. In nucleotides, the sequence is TGTGCCAGCTCACCTGAGGGACAGGGGATCCACGAGCAGTACTTC.